This T cell receptor (beta chain) was sequenced in a study of blood T cell repertoires in COVID-19. Across the study: Acute and convalescent COVID-19 samples came from the United States, Italy and Spain. Nucleic acid was either cDNA or gDNA, and it came from T cells, B-cell-depleted T cells, or PBMCs.

The authors' processing: Reference gene primer amplification in the assay estimated nucleated cell counts. This table comes from immunoSEQ multiplex PCR, and its TCRdb copy is limited to in-frame clones, with some not included. The V and J calls and clone size are taken from that table; D and trimming were inferred from the DNA. The sample holds around 140,000 clones, almost 85% seen once. CDR1 and CDR2 from the germline V gene are SGHTA and FQGNSA. The V and J ends lost 3 bases and 0 bases respectively, with 6 bases between them. The CDR3 loop spans 14 amino acids. Individuals drawn from approximately 26 US areas were about 18 to 100 years old.

This sequence joins TRBV7-2 and TRBJ1-3; D remains ambiguous. Sample: PBMCs or T cells enriched from blood (not recorded which). The receptor was isolated from a woman aged 50 to 60 with acute COVID-19. CDR3 sequence: CASSLAGSGNTIYF. DNA for the CDR3: TGTGCCAGCAGCTTGGCGGGCTCTGGAAACACCATATATTTT.